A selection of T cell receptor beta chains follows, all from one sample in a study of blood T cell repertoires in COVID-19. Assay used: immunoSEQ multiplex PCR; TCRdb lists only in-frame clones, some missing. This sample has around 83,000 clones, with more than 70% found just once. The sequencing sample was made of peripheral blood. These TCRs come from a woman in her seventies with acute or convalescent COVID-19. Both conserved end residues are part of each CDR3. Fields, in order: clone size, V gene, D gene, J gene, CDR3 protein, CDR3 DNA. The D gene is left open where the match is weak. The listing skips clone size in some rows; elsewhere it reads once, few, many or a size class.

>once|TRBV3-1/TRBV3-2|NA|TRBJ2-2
CASTRGNTGELFF
TGTGCCAGCACCCGGGGGAACACCGGGGAGCTGTTTTTT
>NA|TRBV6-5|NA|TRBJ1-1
CARYRVNTEAFF
TGTGCCAGGTACAGGGTGAACACTGAAGCTTTCTTT
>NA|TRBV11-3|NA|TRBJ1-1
CASSLGSTLGGRTEAFF
TGTGCCAGCAGCTTAGGGTCAACGTTGGGAGGGCGCACTGAAGCTTTCTTT
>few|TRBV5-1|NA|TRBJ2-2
CASSLAWRGSTGELFF
TGCGCCAGCAGCTTGGCATGGCGGGGAAGTACCGGGGAGCTGTTTTTT
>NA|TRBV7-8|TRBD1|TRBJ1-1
CASSFRGTGGFTEAFF
TGTGCCAGCAGCTTCAGGGGGACAGGGGGCTTCACTGAAGCTTTCTTT
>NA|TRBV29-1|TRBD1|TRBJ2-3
CSVKQGAQEGTQYF
TGCAGTGTGAAACAGGGGGCGCAGGAAGGTACGCAGTATTTT
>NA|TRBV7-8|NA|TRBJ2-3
CASSLRGRPVTDTQYF
TGTGCCAGCAGCTTACGAGGGCGACCCGTCACAGATACGCAGTATTTT
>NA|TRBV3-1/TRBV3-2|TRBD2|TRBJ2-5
CASSQGWQREGPQETQYF
TGTGCCAGCAGCCAAGGCTGGCAGCGGGAGGGCCCCCAAGAGACCCAGTACTTC
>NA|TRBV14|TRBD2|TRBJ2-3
CASSLTGTSGLGDTQYF
TGTGCCAGCAGCCTGACCGGGACTAGCGGCCTTGGAGATACGCAGTATTTT
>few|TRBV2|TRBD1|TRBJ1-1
CASRDRGLPTEAFF
TGTGCCAGCAGGGACAGGGGCCTACCCACTGAAGCTTTCTTT
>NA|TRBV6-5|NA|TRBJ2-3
CASSPRDTQYF
TGTGCCAGCAGTCCCCGGGATACGCAGTATTTT
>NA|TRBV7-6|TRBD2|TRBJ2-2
CASSRTSGYGSRTGELFF
TGTGCCAGCAGCAGGACTAGCGGATATGGGAGCCGCACCGGGGAGCTGTTTTTT
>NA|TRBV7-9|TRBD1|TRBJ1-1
CASSLVRGQSNEAFF
TGTGCCAGCAGCTTAGTACGGGGACAGTCCAATGAAGCTTTCTTT